This is a list of T cell receptor beta chains from one sample in a study of blood T cell repertoires in COVID-19. Produced via immunoSEQ multiplex PCR; TCRdb's table is partial and in-frame only. The profile shows 250,000 to 300,000 clones, 85% to 90% of them singletons. The sequencing sample was made of peripheral blood. These receptors came from a woman in her sixties or seventies with COVID-19, enrolled during active disease. CDR3s include the opening cysteine and the closing phenylalanine or tryptophan. Each record gives: V gene, clone size, J gene, D gene, CDR3 DNA, CDR3 protein. A D gene is named only where the DNA matches it firmly. Rows may omit the clone size; those that give it use once, few, many or a size class.

V gene: TRBV27
clone size: NA
J gene: TRBJ2-1
D gene: NA
CDR3 DNA: TGTGCCAGCAGCCTAACTCTAGGACTCGGAGGTAATGAGCAGTTCTTC
CDR3 protein: CASSLTLGLGGNEQFF

V gene: TRBV5-1
clone size: NA
J gene: TRBJ2-7
D gene: TRBD1
CDR3 DNA: TGCGCCAGCAGCCACACCGACAGGGGCCCCTACGAGCAGTACTTC
CDR3 protein: CASSHTDRGPYEQYF

V gene: TRBV4-1
clone size: few
J gene: TRBJ1-6
D gene: NA
CDR3 DNA: TGCGCCAGCAGCCAAAGTCAGGGCAATTCACCCCTCCACTTT
CDR3 protein: CASSQSQGNSPLHF

V gene: TRBV21-1
clone size: NA
J gene: TRBJ2-3
D gene: NA
CDR3 DNA: TGTGCCAGCAGCAAAAACAGCGGGGGGTCCCCCACAGATACGCAGTATTTT
CDR3 protein: CASSKNSGGSPTDTQYF

V gene: TRBV7-9
clone size: few
J gene: TRBJ2-2
D gene: TRBD1
CDR3 DNA: TGTGCCAGCAGCTTAGCGTGGAAGTGGGACAGGGTATCCGGGGAGCTGTTTTTT
CDR3 protein: CASSLAWKWDRVSGELFF

V gene: TRBV6-5
clone size: NA
J gene: TRBJ1-2
D gene: NA
CDR3 DNA: TGTGCCAGCAGTTACCAGATCTACTATGGCTACACCTTC
CDR3 protein: CASSYQIYYGYTF

V gene: TRBV6-2/TRBV6-3
clone size: NA
J gene: TRBJ1-2
D gene: TRBD1
CDR3 DNA: TGTGCCAGCAGTTACACAGGGGACTATGGCTACACCTTC
CDR3 protein: CASSYTGDYGYTF

V gene: TRBV6-1
clone size: few
J gene: TRBJ1-2
D gene: NA
CDR3 DNA: TGTGCCAGCAGTGATAAATTCTGGCGGGCAGCTAACTATGGCTACACCTTC
CDR3 protein: CASSDKFWRAANYGYTF

V gene: TRBV10-3
clone size: NA
J gene: TRBJ2-3
D gene: NA
CDR3 DNA: TGTGCCATCAGTGATGCCGTGGTAGGCGGAGATACGCAGTATTTT
CDR3 protein: CAISDAVVGGDTQYF

V gene: TRBV6-5
clone size: NA
J gene: TRBJ2-3
D gene: NA
CDR3 DNA: TGTGCCTGCGGAGAAGATACGCAGTATTTT
CDR3 protein: CACGEDTQYF

V gene: TRBV18
clone size: NA
J gene: TRBJ1-3
D gene: NA
CDR3 DNA: TGTGCCAGCTCACCACCGAGACAGCTCTCTGGAAACACCATATATTTT
CDR3 protein: CASSPPRQLSGNTIYF

V gene: TRBV6-5
clone size: few
J gene: TRBJ1-2
D gene: TRBD1
CDR3 DNA: TGTGCCAGCAACCCTGACAGGGCCTATGGCTACACCTTC
CDR3 protein: CASNPDRAYGYTF

V gene: TRBV27
clone size: NA
J gene: TRBJ2-1
D gene: TRBD1
CDR3 DNA: TGTGCCAGCAGTTATCGGACAGGGGCCTTCATCAATGAGCAGTTCTTC
CDR3 protein: CASSYRTGAFINEQFF

V gene: TRBV9
clone size: NA
J gene: TRBJ2-1
D gene: TRBD2
CDR3 DNA: TGTGCCAGCAGCGCCTTAGCGGGGGGCTCCAATGAGCAGTTCTTC
CDR3 protein: CASSALAGGSNEQFF

V gene: TRBV9
clone size: NA
J gene: TRBJ1-5
D gene: TRBD1
CDR3 DNA: TGTGCCAGCAGCGTAGGATCAGGGGGAAGCAATCAGCCCCAGCATTTT
CDR3 protein: CASSVGSGGSNQPQHF

V gene: TRBV20-1
clone size: NA
J gene: TRBJ1-2
D gene: NA
CDR3 DNA: TGCAGTGCTAGTACAGGGACTGGCTACACCTTC
CDR3 protein: CSASTGTGYTF

V gene: TRBV6-5
clone size: NA
J gene: TRBJ1-5
D gene: TRBD1
CDR3 DNA: TGTGCCAGCAGGGGGACAGGTAGCAATCAGCCCCAGCATTTT
CDR3 protein: CASRGTGSNQPQHF

V gene: TRBV7-9
clone size: NA
J gene: TRBJ1-1
D gene: NA
CDR3 DNA: TGTGCCAGCAGCCTGGGAGGCCTCGAGGCTTTCTTT
CDR3 protein: CASSLGGLEAFF

V gene: TRBV7-8
clone size: NA
J gene: TRBJ1-1
D gene: TRBD1
CDR3 DNA: TGTGCCAGCAGCCATGGGACAGGGACTGAAGCTTTCTTT
CDR3 protein: CASSHGTGTEAFF

V gene: TRBV4-1
clone size: NA
J gene: TRBJ1-3
D gene: TRBD1
CDR3 DNA: TGCGCCACCAAGTTACAGGGGGCTCGGTGTGGAAACACCATATATTTT
CDR3 protein: CATKLQGARCGNTIYF

V gene: TRBV19
clone size: NA
J gene: TRBJ2-7
D gene: TRBD2
CDR3 DNA: TGTGCCAGTAGTGCGGGGGGCTACGAGCAGTACTTC
CDR3 protein: CASSAGGYEQYF

V gene: TRBV6-5
clone size: NA
J gene: TRBJ1-6
D gene: NA
CDR3 DNA: TGTGCCAGCAGTTACCAGGGGCCCCCTAATTCACCCCTCCACTTT
CDR3 protein: CASSYQGPPNSPLHF

V gene: TRBV5-1
clone size: NA
J gene: TRBJ1-2
D gene: TRBD1
CDR3 DNA: TGCGCCAGCAGCACCCAGGGACAGTCTAACTATGGCTACACCTTT
CDR3 protein: CASSTQGQSNYGYTF

V gene: TRBV19
clone size: NA
J gene: TRBJ1-5
D gene: NA
CDR3 DNA: TGTGCCAGTAGTATAGGGGACAACAATCAGCCCCAGCATTTT
CDR3 protein: CASSIGDNNQPQHF

V gene: TRBV5-5
clone size: NA
J gene: TRBJ1-1
D gene: NA
CDR3 DNA: TGTGCCAGCAGCTTGGCAGGGCCGGTCACTGAAGCTTTCTTT
CDR3 protein: CASSLAGPVTEAFF

V gene: TRBV9
clone size: once
J gene: TRBJ1-1
D gene: NA
CDR3 DNA: TGTGCCAGCAGCGTAGAGGCGGTGAACACTGAAGCTTTCTTT
CDR3 protein: CASSVEAVNTEAFF

V gene: TRBV7-9
clone size: NA
J gene: TRBJ2-7
D gene: TRBD1
CDR3 DNA: TGTGCCAGCAGCCCAAGGGGGCCCTACGAGCAGTACTTC
CDR3 protein: CASSPRGPYEQYF

V gene: TRBV7-3
clone size: NA
J gene: TRBJ2-1
D gene: NA
CDR3 DNA: TGTGCCAGCAGCTTAGGGGGGATGATGGAGTACAATGAGCAGTTCTTC
CDR3 protein: CASSLGGMMEYNEQFF

V gene: TRBV5-4
clone size: NA
J gene: TRBJ2-1
D gene: TRBD2
CDR3 DNA: TGTGCCAGCAGCATTCTAGCGGGGGCGGGCAATGAGCAGTTCTTC
CDR3 protein: CASSILAGAGNEQFF

V gene: TRBV27
clone size: NA
J gene: TRBJ1-2
D gene: NA
CDR3 DNA: TGTGCCAGCGGCCTAGGAGCTAACTATGGCTACACCTTC
CDR3 protein: CASGLGANYGYTF

V gene: TRBV10-3
clone size: NA
J gene: TRBJ1-1
D gene: NA
CDR3 DNA: TGTGCCATTTCCCGGGGTGAATCTAGGAACACTGAAGCTTTCTTT
CDR3 protein: CAISRGESRNTEAFF

V gene: TRBV3-1/TRBV3-2
clone size: few
J gene: TRBJ2-1
D gene: TRBD2
CDR3 DNA: TGTGCCAGCAGCCAAGAAGTTAGCGGGGGGGACAATGAGCAGTTCTTC
CDR3 protein: CASSQEVSGGDNEQFF

V gene: TRBV5-4
clone size: NA
J gene: TRBJ1-2
D gene: NA
CDR3 DNA: TGTGCCAGCAGCCCCCCCCGCCCGCAGGCCCACTATGGCTACACCTTC
CDR3 protein: CASSPPRPQAHYGYTF

V gene: TRBV13
clone size: NA
J gene: TRBJ1-1
D gene: NA
CDR3 DNA: TGTGCCAGCAGCTTCGGGGGTTCGGGCACTGAAGCTTTCTTT
CDR3 protein: CASSFGGSGTEAFF

V gene: TRBV30
clone size: NA
J gene: TRBJ2-5
D gene: TRBD2
CDR3 DNA: TGTGCCCGCGCAGTACTAGCGGGGGGAGAGACCCAGTACTTC
CDR3 protein: CARAVLAGGETQYF

V gene: TRBV6-2/TRBV6-3
clone size: NA
J gene: TRBJ2-1
D gene: NA
CDR3 DNA: TGTGCCAGCAGTTATGGGCTGAGCTCCTACAATGAGCAGTTCTTC
CDR3 protein: CASSYGLSSYNEQFF

V gene: TRBV7-2
clone size: NA
J gene: TRBJ1-1
D gene: NA
CDR3 DNA: TGTGCCAGCAGCTTCTCGACAGGGAACACTGAAGCTTTCTTT
CDR3 protein: CASSFSTGNTEAFF

V gene: TRBV2
clone size: NA
J gene: TRBJ1-2
D gene: TRBD1
CDR3 DNA: TGTGCCAGCAGTGCCCTAGGGACAGGGGGCGGCTACACCTTC
CDR3 protein: CASSALGTGGGYTF

V gene: TRBV6-5
clone size: NA
J gene: TRBJ1-5
D gene: TRBD1
CDR3 DNA: TGTGCCAGCACCCCGGGACAGTTTGATCAGCCCCAGCATTTT
CDR3 protein: CASTPGQFDQPQHF

V gene: TRBV6-5
clone size: NA
J gene: TRBJ2-7
D gene: TRBD1
CDR3 DNA: TGTGCCAGCAGTAGGCCATACAGGGGATCCCACGAGCAGTACTTC
CDR3 protein: CASSRPYRGSHEQYF

V gene: TRBV5-4
clone size: few
J gene: TRBJ2-5
D gene: NA
CDR3 DNA: TGTGCCAGCAGCCAATTCGACAGGCCAGAGACCCAGTACTTC
CDR3 protein: CASSQFDRPETQYF

V gene: TRBV7-9
clone size: NA
J gene: TRBJ1-3
D gene: NA
CDR3 DNA: TGTGCCAGCAGCAACCCGGGGGGCTCCTCTGGAAACACCATATATTTT
CDR3 protein: CASSNPGGSSGNTIYF

V gene: TRBV4-3
clone size: once
J gene: TRBJ2-2
D gene: NA
CDR3 DNA: TGCGCCAGCAGCCAAGATCCGGGGATCAACACCGGGGAGCTGTTTTTT
CDR3 protein: CASSQDPGINTGELFF

V gene: TRBV28
clone size: NA
J gene: TRBJ1-3
D gene: TRBD1
CDR3 DNA: TGTGCCAGCAGTTCCCCCGGGACAGGGAGCTCTGGAAACACCATATATTTT
CDR3 protein: CASSSPGTGSSGNTIYF

V gene: TRBV6-6
clone size: few
J gene: TRBJ1-2
D gene: TRBD1
CDR3 DNA: TGTGCCAGCAGTTACTCCCCCAGGACAGGAGGCGGCTACACCTTC
CDR3 protein: CASSYSPRTGGGYTF

V gene: TRBV19
clone size: NA
J gene: TRBJ2-1
D gene: TRBD1
CDR3 DNA: TGTGCCAGTAGTATTAGGTGGGACAGGTTCTACAATGAGCAGTTCTTC
CDR3 protein: CASSIRWDRFYNEQFF